This entry lists 21 T cell receptor beta chains sequenced from one sample in a study of T cells after yellow fever vaccination. TCRdb re-called the 5' RACE reads with MiXCR, one entry per CDR3 protein. The table records 70,000 or so distinct CDR3 sequences, about 7.3% of them present only once. Sequences were derived from CD8+ T cells sorted from PBMCs, sampled 9 to 10 days after the first yellow fever vaccination. Receptors were obtained from a man aged 18-30 years who received the YFV17D yellow fever vaccine.

This chain connects TRBV2 to TRBJ2-7, with a tentative D call TRBD2 (6 bases). With 0 bases removed from V and 2 bases from J, the gap between germline ends came to 8 bases. The germline CDR1 and CDR2 sequences are SNHLY and FYNNEI. The CDR3 extends over 14 amino acids. The CDR3 DNA reads TGTGCCAGCAGTGAAGCCCCGGGGGCCTACGAGCAGTACTTC. It yields the protein CASSEAPGAYEQYF.

As for this clonotype: An end of the junction does not agree with germline; a read error may underlie this. V and J are TRBV5-1 and TRBJ2-7; D is perhaps TRBD2 (6 bases). This CDR3 region has 13 residues. CDR1 and CDR2 (germline): SGHRS, YFSETQ. CDR3 DNA: TGCGCCAGCAGCTTGGGGGACTCCTACGTGCAGTACTTC. It yields the protein CASSLGDSYVQYF.

This clonotype was detected ten times or more. The genes are TRBV5-1 and TRBJ2-1; no firm D call. The V gene's germline CDR1 is SGHRS and CDR2 YFSETQ. This CDR3 region has 12 residues. Trimming stripped 1 base from V and 7 bases from J, with 6 bases between. CDR3 sequence: CASSLTENEQFF. CDR3 DNA sequence: TGCGCCAGCAGCTTGACCGAGAATGAGCAGTTCTTC.

In this sample, this clonotype turned up a few times. This chain links TRBV11-2 with TRBJ2-3; possibly TRBD1 or TRBD2 for D (7 bases each). Germline CDR1 reads SGHAT; CDR2 reads FQNNGV. The CDR3 is 15 amino acids. V lost 7 bases and J lost 2, with 16 bases in between. The CDR3, as DNA: TGTGCCAGCATTAGCAGGGGGGGGGACACAGATACGCAGTATTTT. This translates into CASISRGGDTDTQYF.

This clonotype was seen ten or more times. The rearrangement uses TRBV3-1 and TRBJ1-1; TRBD1 agrees at 7 bases. This CDR3 has 21 residues. The germline V gene has CDR1 LGHDT and CDR2 YNNKEL (reference sequence). The V gene end was trimmed by 0 bases and the J gene end by 1 base; junction bases not matched to a gene: 20. The CDR3 sequence: CASSQDNFSRGKFVRNTEAFF. The DNA of the CDR3 is TGTGCCAGCAGCCAAGATAACTTTTCCAGGGGGAAATTTGTGAGGAACACTGAAGCTTTCTTT.

This clonotype occurred many times. V is TRBV12-3 or TRBV12-4 and J is TRBJ2-7; 10 nucleotides agree with TRBD1. Losses at the gene ends were 2 bases for V and 0 bases for J; bases not matched to a gene: 10. The length of the CDR3 is 18 residues. The CDR3 is CASSLIPGQGPSSYEQYV. In DNA, the CDR3 is TGTGCCAGCAGTTTAATCCCGGGACAGGGGCCGAGCTCCTACGAGCAGTACGTC.

This clonotype was seen a few times. The J gene is TRBJ2-1, the V gene TRBV7-8, with 10 bases fitting TRBD2. Looked up from germline, CDR1 is SGHVS and CDR2 is FQNEAQ. Losses at the gene ends were 3 bases for V and 4 bases for J; bases not matched to a gene: 3. This CDR3 is 15 amino acids long. The DNA of the CDR3 is TGTGCCAGCAGCTTCGGACTAGCGGCTTACAATGAGCAGTTCTTC. It translates to CASSFGLAAYNEQFF.

This chain joins TRBV11-1 and TRBJ2-5; no clear D. V was clipped by 3 bases and J by 3 bases, with 14 bases between them. Germline CDR1 and CDR2: SGHAT and FQDESV (reference sequence). This CDR3 comprises 15 residues. CDR3 sequence reads: CASSFPRVGEETQYF. The CDR3 nucleotides read TGTGCCAGCAGCTTCCCCCGGGTAGGTGAAGAGACCCAGTACTTC.

This chain links TRBV5-4 with TRBJ1-6; D gene unclear. Germline V CDR1 and CDR2: SGHNT, YYREEE (reference sequence). There are 15 residues in the CDR3. Trimming stripped 4 bases from V and 14 bases from J, with 22 bases between. The CDR3 nucleotides read TGTGCCAGCAGCCCCGGGTTGGAACACGGTTTTTCCCTCCACTTT. Amino acid sequence: CASSPGLEHGFSLHF.

This clonotype has at least ten counts. The chain is built from TRBV6-5 and TRBJ2-7; D gene uncertain. Germline V lookup: CDR1 MNHEY, CDR2 SVGAGI. Trimming took off 0 bases at V and 7 bases at J, with 19 bases between the two ends. CDR3 length equals 16 residues. CDR3 residues: CASSYSPRTVVTEQYF. Here the CDR3 DNA reads TGTGCCAGCAGTTACTCGCCCCGGACGGTGGTTACGGAGCAGTACTTC.

This clonotype was seen ten or more times. The chain couples TRBV4-1 to TRBJ2-1, with a possible D match to TRBD2 (6 bases). The V gene's germline CDR1 is MGHRA and CDR2 YSYEKL. The CDR3 runs 15 residues. Deletions cut 1 base from V and 9 bases from J, with 16 bases between. CDR3 residues: CASSQGSLDGGEQFF. The CDR3 nucleotides read TGCGCCAGCAGCCAAGGTAGCCTAGACGGGGGTGAGCAGTTCTTC.

This clonotype was observed many times. DNA of the CDR3: TGTGCCAGCAGCCAAGTTTGGACGGGGGGGCCTGGCACCGGGGAGCTGTTTTTT. Translating gives CASSQVWTGGPGTGELFF. The chain employs TRBV4-2 and TRBJ2-2, with 8 bases aligning to TRBD2. The CDR3 length is 18 residues. The germline V gene encodes CDR1 LGHNA and CDR2 YNFKEQ. V lost 1 base, J lost 4 bases, and 11 bases stayed unmatched.

The sample holds many counts of this clonotype. The chain joins TRBV2 to TRBJ2-7; unclear D gene. The CDR3 spans 16 residues. Trimming left V 3 bases short and J 6 bases short, with 21 bases between. CDR1 and CDR2 from the germline V gene are SNHLY and FYNNEI. This CDR3 reads CASSEFVELRLGEQYF. The CDR3 region has the DNA TGTGCCAGCAGTGAGTTCGTGGAGCTCAGGCTCGGCGAGCAGTACTTC. Combining the CDR3 with reference TRBV2 and TRBJ2-7 gives the whole variable domain EPEVTQTPSHQVTQMGQEVILRCVPISNHLYFYWYRQILGQKVEFLVSFYNNEISEKSEIFDDQFSVERPDGSNFTLKIRSTKLEDSAMYFCASSEFVELRLGEQYFGPGTRLTVT.

This clonotype was observed a few times. V gene TRBV4-1 combines with J gene TRBJ2-3; D remains ambiguous. Germline values: CDR1 MGHRA, CDR2 YSYEKL. The CDR3 covers 13 residues. The V end was cut by 4 bases, the J end by 3 bases, with 8 bases between. CDR3 in amino acids: CASSPDMTDTQYF. The CDR3, as DNA: TGCGCCAGCAGCCCAGATATGACAGATACGCAGTATTTT.

This clonotype showed up just a few times. The V gene is TRBV19, the J gene TRBJ2-3, with 11 positions matching TRBD2. The CDR3 is made up of 15 amino acids. The trim removed 8 bases at V and 4 bases at J, leaving 8 bases unmatched. The germline gives CDR1 LNHDA, CDR2 SQIVND (reference sequence). This CDR3 is CASGKLAGAADTQYF. In DNA form, the CDR3 reads TGTGCCAGTGGAAAACTAGCGGGGGCCGCAGATACGCAGTATTTT. The full variable domain, completed using reference TRBV19 and TRBJ2-3, is DGGITQSPKYLFRKEGQNVTLSCEQNLNHDAMYWYRQDPGQGLRLIYYSQIVNDFQKGDIAEGYSVSREKKESFPLTVTSAQKNPTAFYLCASGKLAGAADTQYFGPGTRLTVL.

This clonotype was picked up many times. V is TRBV4-1 and J is TRBJ2-3; perhaps TRBD1 as D (6 bases). The V end was cut by 3 bases, the J end by 4 bases, with 14 bases between. CDR1 and CDR2 from the germline V gene are MGHRA and YSYEKL. The CDR3 totals 15 residues. The CDR3 DNA follows: TGCGCCAGCAGCCAGGGGACACTTACGCCAGATACGCAGTATTTT. Its protein product is CASSQGTLTPDTQYF.

Many counts were recorded for this clonotype. This sequence joins TRBV25-1 and TRBJ2-5; unclear D gene. V lost 3 bases to trimming and J lost 2 bases, with 7 bases between them. Germline loops: CDR1 MGHDK, CDR2 SYGVNS. The CDR3 covers 13 residues. The CDR3 protein is CASSDGSQETQYF. CDR3 bases: TGTGCCAGCAGTGACGGTTCTCAAGAGACCCAGTACTTC.

Note on this clonotype: Since a much larger clone is just one base distant, this may be a read error. The chain has TRBV9 and TRBJ2-2; a possible D gene is TRBD2 (5 bases). The length of the CDR3 is 15 residues. Germline CDR1 is SGDLS and CDR2 is YYNGEE. CDR3 sequence reads: CASSVRNSNTGELYF. CDR3 sequence (DNA): TGTGCCAGCAGCGTTCGCAATTCGAACACCGGGGAGCTGTATTTT.

The chain is built from TRBV9 and TRBJ2-6; D is uncertain. The ends were cut back, 4 bases at V and 0 bases at J, with 5 bases in the middle. This CDR3 has 14 residues. From germline, CDR1 is SGDLS and CDR2 YYNGEE. CDR3 sequence (DNA): TGTGCCAGCAGCAGGCCCTCTGGGGCCAACGTCCTGACTTTC. Its translation: CASSRPSGANVLTF. Based on the CDR3 plus reference TRBV9 and TRBJ2-6, the full variable domain is DSGVTQTPKHLITATGQRVTLRCSPRSGDLSVYWYQQSLDQGLQFLIQYYNGEERAKGNILERFSAQQFPDLHSELNLSSLELGDSALYFCASSRPSGANVLTFGAGSRLTVL.

This clonotype was seen a few times. The V and J genes are TRBV7-9 and TRBJ2-1, with 7 bases aligning to TRBD1. Germline V lookup: CDR1 SEHNR, CDR2 FQNEAQ (reference sequence). V lost 3 bases and J lost 10; bases outside the gene matches: 12. The CDR3 runs to 15 residues. The CDR3 loop reads CASSFPGQFILEQFF. In nucleotides, the CDR3 is TGTGCCAGCAGCTTTCCGGGACAGTTCATCCTGGAGCAGTTCTTC.

Ten or more counts support this clonotype. Relative to the germline gene, one junction end is altered; a read error may explain this. The chain recombines TRBV7-7 with TRBJ1-1, with TRBD1 matching 7 bases. Germline CDR1 reads SSHAT; CDR2 reads FNYEAQ (reference sequence). The CDR3 runs 10 residues. The CDR3 DNA reads TGTGCCAGCAGCCCTTGGACAGGCGTTTTT. Its protein product is CASSPWTGVF. The full variable domain, completed using reference TRBV7-7 and TRBJ1-1, is GAGVSQSPRYKVTKRGQDVTLRCDPISSHATLYWYQQALGQGPEFLTYFNYEAQPDKSGLPSDRFSAERPEGSISTLTIQRTEQRDSAMYRCASSPWTGVFGQGTRLTVV.